The rows below give T cell receptor beta chains drawn from one sample of a study of blood T cell repertoires in COVID-19. Only in-frame clones appear in the TCRdb table, and some are missing; sequencing was by immunoSEQ multiplex PCR. The table shows about 110,000 clones, with approximately 90% occurring only once. The specimen sequenced was peripheral blood. All receptors derive from a human donor in a cohort sampled during active COVID-19. Each CDR3 is given with its conserved first and last residue. Fields, in order: J gene, CDR3 length, D gene, V gene, clone size, CDR3 protein, CDR3 DNA. A D gene is named only where the DNA matches it firmly. Clone size is stated in some rows and not others, as once, few, many or a class when expanded.

J gene: TRBJ1-2
CDR3 length: 16
D gene: TRBD1
V gene: TRBV6-6
clone size: NA
CDR3 protein: CASIWVPGQVNYGYTF
CDR3 DNA: TGTGCCAGTATTTGGGTCCCGGGACAGGTTAACTATGGCTACACCTTC

J gene: TRBJ2-2
CDR3 length: 15
D gene: NA
V gene: TRBV5-1
clone size: NA
CDR3 protein: CASSLGTKNTGELFF
CDR3 DNA: TGCGCCAGCAGCTTGGGGACAAAGAACACCGGGGAGCTGTTTTTT

J gene: TRBJ2-2
CDR3 length: 16
D gene: NA
V gene: TRBV14
clone size: few
CDR3 protein: CASSPQLVPNTGELFF
CDR3 DNA: TGTGCCAGCAGCCCCCAGCTAGTACCGAACACCGGGGAGCTGTTTTTT

J gene: TRBJ1-1
CDR3 length: 17
D gene: NA
V gene: TRBV7-9
clone size: NA
CDR3 protein: CASSFGQLSKKNTEAFF
CDR3 DNA: TGTGCCAGCAGCTTTGGGCAGCTCTCTAAGAAGAACACTGAAGCTTTCTTT

J gene: TRBJ2-3
CDR3 length: 15
D gene: TRBD2
V gene: TRBV7-9
clone size: NA
CDR3 protein: CASSLATSGVDTQYF
CDR3 DNA: TGTGCCAGCAGCTTAGCGACTAGCGGGGTGGATACGCAGTATTTT

J gene: TRBJ1-2
CDR3 length: 13
D gene: NA
V gene: TRBV6-6
clone size: NA
CDR3 protein: CASSSPSNYGYTF
CDR3 DNA: TGTGCCAGCAGTTCCCCTTCTAACTATGGCTACACCTTC

J gene: TRBJ2-3
CDR3 length: 14
D gene: TRBD1
V gene: TRBV5-6
clone size: NA
CDR3 protein: CASSWTGGTDTQYF
CDR3 DNA: TGTGCCAGCAGCTGGACAGGGGGCACAGATACGCAGTATTTT

J gene: TRBJ2-5
CDR3 length: 14
D gene: TRBD2
V gene: TRBV5-1
clone size: NA
CDR3 protein: CASSSGLARETQYF
CDR3 DNA: TGCGCCAGCAGCTCGGGACTAGCAAGGGAGACCCAGTACTTC

J gene: TRBJ1-5
CDR3 length: 14
D gene: TRBD1
V gene: TRBV29-1
clone size: NA
CDR3 protein: CSATGTGLDQPQHF
CDR3 DNA: TGCAGCGCTACCGGGACAGGATTAGATCAGCCCCAGCATTTT

J gene: TRBJ1-1
CDR3 length: 14
D gene: NA
V gene: TRBV5-8
clone size: NA
CDR3 protein: CASSFGQGNTEAFF
CDR3 DNA: TGTGCCAGCAGCTTTGGGCAGGGGAACACTGAAGCTTTCTTT

J gene: TRBJ2-3
CDR3 length: 16
D gene: NA
V gene: TRBV18
clone size: NA
CDR3 protein: CASSPLHSTSTDTQYF
CDR3 DNA: TGTGCCAGCTCACCCCTTCATAGCACTAGCACAGATACGCAGTATTTT

J gene: TRBJ1-5
CDR3 length: 14
D gene: TRBD1
V gene: TRBV7-2
clone size: few
CDR3 protein: CASSLDRVEQPQHF
CDR3 DNA: TGTGCCAGCAGCTTGGACAGGGTGGAGCAGCCCCAGCATTTT

J gene: TRBJ2-2
CDR3 length: 16
D gene: NA
V gene: TRBV1
clone size: NA
CDR3 protein: CTSSPELGGGAGELFF
CDR3 DNA: TGCACCAGCAGCCCGGAGCTTGGCGGGGGTGCCGGGGAGCTGTTTTTT

J gene: TRBJ2-1
CDR3 length: 16
D gene: TRBD2
V gene: TRBV9
clone size: NA
CDR3 protein: CASSPRSSGSGNEQFF
CDR3 DNA: TGTGCCAGCAGCCCCCGATCTAGCGGGAGTGGCAATGAGCAGTTCTTC

J gene: TRBJ2-1
CDR3 length: 17
D gene: TRBD2
V gene: TRBV19
clone size: NA
CDR3 protein: CASSMSLAGAPYNEQFF
CDR3 DNA: TGTGCCAGTAGTATGAGCCTAGCGGGAGCCCCCTACAATGAGCAGTTCTTC

J gene: TRBJ2-4
CDR3 length: 17
D gene: TRBD1
V gene: TRBV28
clone size: NA
CDR3 protein: CASSPGTGGISKNIQYF
CDR3 DNA: TGTGCCAGCAGCCCCGGGACAGGGGGGATTTCCAAAAACATTCAGTACTTC

J gene: TRBJ2-5
CDR3 length: 15
D gene: NA
V gene: TRBV5-4
clone size: once
CDR3 protein: CASSLGKGRSQTQYF
CDR3 DNA: TGTGCCAGCAGCTTGGGGAAGGGGAGGTCCCAGACCCAGTACTTC

J gene: TRBJ2-1
CDR3 length: 15
D gene: NA
V gene: TRBV25-1
clone size: NA
CDR3 protein: CASSVSGDSYNEQFF
CDR3 DNA: TGTGCCAGCAGTGTATCAGGGGACTCCTACAATGAGCAGTTCTTC

J gene: TRBJ2-7
CDR3 length: 15
D gene: TRBD1
V gene: TRBV2
clone size: NA
CDR3 protein: CASSSGQGVYYEQYF
CDR3 DNA: TGTGCCAGCAGTTCGGGACAGGGGGTCTACTACGAGCAGTACTTC

J gene: TRBJ1-4
CDR3 length: 14
D gene: TRBD1
V gene: TRBV3-1/TRBV3-2
clone size: NA
CDR3 protein: CASSFGQGYEKLFF
CDR3 DNA: TGTGCCAGCAGCTTCGGACAGGGGTATGAAAAACTGTTTTTT

J gene: TRBJ2-1
CDR3 length: 16
D gene: NA
V gene: TRBV3-1/TRBV3-2
clone size: NA
CDR3 protein: CASSQVAGRSYNEQFF
CDR3 DNA: TGTGCCAGCAGCCAAGTCGCAGGTAGGTCCTACAATGAGCAGTTCTTC

J gene: TRBJ2-7
CDR3 length: 15
D gene: NA
V gene: TRBV27
clone size: NA
CDR3 protein: CASSLRGAISYEQYF
CDR3 DNA: TGTGCCAGCAGTTTAAGGGGCGCAATCTCCTACGAGCAGTACTTC

J gene: TRBJ2-5
CDR3 length: 13
D gene: NA
V gene: TRBV10-3
clone size: NA
CDR3 protein: CAISGPTQETQYF
CDR3 DNA: TGTGCCATCAGTGGCCCGACTCAAGAGACCCAGTACTTC

J gene: TRBJ1-5
CDR3 length: 14
D gene: NA
V gene: TRBV28
clone size: NA
CDR3 protein: CASIRTAPNQPQHF
CDR3 DNA: TGTGCCAGCATTAGGACAGCGCCCAATCAGCCCCAGCATTTT

J gene: TRBJ2-7
CDR3 length: 15
D gene: NA
V gene: TRBV7-2
clone size: NA
CDR3 protein: CASSSNEANPYEQYF
CDR3 DNA: TGTGCCAGCAGCTCAAATGAAGCTAACCCCTACGAGCAGTACTTC

J gene: TRBJ2-5
CDR3 length: 13
D gene: NA
V gene: TRBV19
clone size: NA
CDR3 protein: CASRSGQVETQYF
CDR3 DNA: TGTGCCAGTAGGTCAGGGCAAGTAGAGACCCAGTACTTC

J gene: TRBJ2-1
CDR3 length: 15
D gene: NA
V gene: TRBV4-3
clone size: NA
CDR3 protein: CASSQESWAWDEQFF
CDR3 DNA: TGCGCCAGCAGCCAAGAATCGTGGGCCTGGGATGAGCAGTTCTTC

J gene: TRBJ2-1
CDR3 length: 16
D gene: TRBD2
V gene: TRBV11-3
clone size: NA
CDR3 protein: CASRSGGAPSYNEQFF
CDR3 DNA: TGTGCCAGCAGGAGCGGGGGGGCCCCCTCCTACAATGAGCAGTTCTTC

J gene: TRBJ2-1
CDR3 length: 16
D gene: TRBD2
V gene: TRBV4-2
clone size: once
CDR3 protein: CASSPLAGGHDNEQFF
CDR3 DNA: TGTGCCAGCAGCCCTCTCGCGGGGGGACATGACAATGAGCAGTTCTTC

J gene: TRBJ2-2
CDR3 length: 15
D gene: TRBD2
V gene: TRBV3-1/TRBV3-2
clone size: NA
CDR3 protein: CASTLAGGRTGELFF
CDR3 DNA: TGTGCCAGCACCCTAGCGGGAGGTCGAACCGGGGAGCTGTTTTTT

J gene: TRBJ1-3
CDR3 length: 15
D gene: TRBD1
V gene: TRBV28
clone size: once
CDR3 protein: CASSYPAGGRNTIYF
CDR3 DNA: TGTGCCAGCAGTTACCCCGCAGGGGGCAGAAACACCATATATTTT

J gene: TRBJ2-3
CDR3 length: 15
D gene: NA
V gene: TRBV4-2
clone size: NA
CDR3 protein: CASSQDTPGVDTQYF
CDR3 DNA: TGTGCCAGCAGCCAAGATACTCCGGGGGTGGATACGCAGTATTTT

J gene: TRBJ2-6
CDR3 length: 17
D gene: TRBD1
V gene: TRBV24-1
clone size: NA
CDR3 protein: CATSPDRGTTGANVLTF
CDR3 DNA: TGTGCCACCAGCCCGGACAGGGGGACCACTGGGGCCAACGTCCTGACTTTC

J gene: TRBJ2-5
CDR3 length: 14
D gene: NA
V gene: TRBV4-1
clone size: NA
CDR3 protein: CASSPLDRQETQYF
CDR3 DNA: TGCGCCAGCAGCCCCCTAGACAGGCAAGAGACCCAGTACTTC

J gene: TRBJ1-6
CDR3 length: 14
D gene: NA
V gene: TRBV5-1
clone size: once
CDR3 protein: CASSLEGPKSPLHF
CDR3 DNA: TGCGCCAGCAGCTTGGAGGGGCCTAAATCACCCCTCCACTTT

J gene: TRBJ2-1
CDR3 length: 20
D gene: TRBD2
V gene: TRBV7-6
clone size: medium-sized
CDR3 protein: CASSGVSGLAGERIYNEQFF
CDR3 DNA: TGTGCCAGCAGCGGAGTAAGCGGACTAGCGGGAGAGCGAATCTACAATGAGCAGTTCTTC

J gene: TRBJ2-1
CDR3 length: 16
D gene: TRBD2
V gene: TRBV10-2
clone size: NA
CDR3 protein: CASGASGGAVLGEQFF
CDR3 DNA: TGCGCCAGCGGGGCTAGCGGGGGGGCCGTTCTAGGTGAGCAGTTCTTC

J gene: TRBJ1-2
CDR3 length: 13
D gene: TRBD1
V gene: TRBV5-1
clone size: NA
CDR3 protein: CASSPPGTEGYTF
CDR3 DNA: TGCGCCAGCAGCCCCCCCGGGACAGAAGGCTACACCTTC

J gene: TRBJ1-5
CDR3 length: 14
D gene: NA
V gene: TRBV15
clone size: NA
CDR3 protein: CATSGLGGNQPQHF
CDR3 DNA: TGTGCCACCAGCGGCCTCGGGGGGAACCAGCCCCAGCATTTT

J gene: TRBJ1-6
CDR3 length: 18
D gene: TRBD1
V gene: TRBV7-2
clone size: NA
CDR3 protein: CASSLRVGQGSGNSPLHF
CDR3 DNA: TGTGCCAGCAGCTTAAGAGTGGGACAGGGATCCGGGAATTCACCCCTCCACTTT

J gene: TRBJ1-1
CDR3 length: 16
D gene: NA
V gene: TRBV11-2
clone size: many
CDR3 protein: CASSRKEGSLNTEAFF
CDR3 DNA: TGTGCCAGCAGCAGAAAGGAGGGCAGCCTGAACACTGAAGCTTTCTTT

J gene: TRBJ2-7
CDR3 length: 16
D gene: TRBD1
V gene: TRBV6-2/TRBV6-3
clone size: NA
CDR3 protein: CASSSLPGQRTYEQYF
CDR3 DNA: TGTGCCAGCAGTTCCCTCCCGGGACAGCGAACCTACGAGCAGTACTTC

J gene: TRBJ2-3
CDR3 length: 15
D gene: TRBD2
V gene: TRBV5-6
clone size: NA
CDR3 protein: CASSPGLVQTDTQYF
CDR3 DNA: TGTGCCAGCAGCCCCGGACTAGTCCAGACAGATACGCAGTATTTT

J gene: TRBJ1-5
CDR3 length: 13
D gene: NA
V gene: TRBV5-5
clone size: NA
CDR3 protein: CASRQDSNQPQHF
CDR3 DNA: TGTGCCAGTCGTCAGGATAGCAATCAGCCCCAGCATTTT

J gene: TRBJ2-5
CDR3 length: 16
D gene: TRBD2
V gene: TRBV3-1/TRBV3-2
clone size: NA
CDR3 protein: CASSQGTSGRLETQYF
CDR3 DNA: TGTGCCAGCAGCCAAGGGACTAGCGGGAGGTTAGAGACCCAGTACTTC

J gene: TRBJ1-1
CDR3 length: 15
D gene: NA
V gene: TRBV9
clone size: NA
CDR3 protein: CASSVVSALNTEAFF
CDR3 DNA: TGTGCCAGCAGCGTAGTGAGTGCACTGAACACTGAAGCTTTCTTT

J gene: TRBJ2-2
CDR3 length: 11
D gene: NA
V gene: TRBV27
clone size: NA
CDR3 protein: CASRGSGELFF
CDR3 DNA: TGTGCCAGCAGGGGCTCCGGGGAGCTGTTTTTT

J gene: TRBJ1-2
CDR3 length: 16
D gene: TRBD1
V gene: TRBV4-3
clone size: NA
CDR3 protein: CASSQGNSGGGYGYTF
CDR3 DNA: TGCGCCAGCAGCCAAGGAAATTCAGGGGGCGGCTATGGCTACACCTTC

J gene: TRBJ1-6
CDR3 length: 18
D gene: NA
V gene: TRBV9
clone size: NA
CDR3 protein: CASSTGGGTPLKDSPLHF
CDR3 DNA: TGTGCCAGCAGCACCGGCGGCGGGACCCCGCTCAAGGATTCACCCCTCCACTTT

J gene: TRBJ1-1
CDR3 length: 13
D gene: NA
V gene: TRBV6-6
clone size: NA
CDR3 protein: CASRQGKNTEAFF
CDR3 DNA: TGTGCCAGCAGGCAGGGGAAGAACACTGAAGCTTTCTTT

J gene: TRBJ1-5
CDR3 length: 13
D gene: TRBD1
V gene: TRBV24-1
clone size: NA
CDR3 protein: CATTQGGNQPQHF
CDR3 DNA: TGTGCCACCACCCAGGGGGGCAATCAGCCCCAGCATTTT

J gene: TRBJ1-1
CDR3 length: 14
D gene: TRBD1
V gene: TRBV29-1
clone size: NA
CDR3 protein: CSVDIQGSDTEAFF
CDR3 DNA: TGCAGCGTGGACATACAGGGGAGCGACACTGAAGCTTTCTTT

J gene: TRBJ2-5
CDR3 length: 15
D gene: TRBD1
V gene: TRBV6-5
clone size: NA
CDR3 protein: CASSYRRGRQETQYF
CDR3 DNA: TGTGCCAGCAGTTACCGCAGGGGGAGACAAGAGACCCAGTACTTC

J gene: TRBJ2-7
CDR3 length: 13
D gene: TRBD2
V gene: TRBV6-5
clone size: NA
CDR3 protein: CAVSSGDFYEQYF
CDR3 DNA: TGTGCCGTCTCTAGCGGGGATTTCTACGAGCAGTACTTC

J gene: TRBJ2-5
CDR3 length: 13
D gene: NA
V gene: TRBV10-3
clone size: NA
CDR3 protein: CAISDGGQETQYF
CDR3 DNA: TGTGCCATCAGTGACGGCGGGCAAGAGACCCAGTACTTC